The 2 T cell receptor beta chains reported below all come from one sample, sequenced in a study of T cells after yellow fever vaccination. TCRdb reprocessed the 5' RACE reads via MiXCR and lists one record per CDR3 protein. The sample consists of some 500,000 distinct CDR3 sequences, roughly 14% of them appearing once. The sequenced sample was PBMCs, obtained on the day of the yellow fever booster vaccination. These receptors originate from a man aged 25-45 years who received the YFV17D yellow fever vaccine.

This clonotype was recorded a few times. V and J are TRBV6-2 or TRBV6-3 and TRBJ2-4; D is perhaps TRBD1 (6 bases). Per germline, CDR1 MNHEY and CDR2 SVGEGT. CDR3 length equals 16 residues. V was pared by 6 bases and J by 0 bases, with 15 bases between. The CDR3 loop reads CASSPWTALAKNIQYF. For the CDR3, the DNA is TGTGCCAGCAGCCCATGGACAGCACTAGCCAAAAACATTCAGTACTTC.

This clonotype was seen at least ten times. The gene calls are TRBV20-1 and TRBJ2-7; D is undetermined. The ends were cut back, 1 base at V and 6 bases at J, with 10 bases in the middle. Germline CDR1 and CDR2: DFQATT and SNEGSKA (reference sequence). CDR3 length equals 12 residues. In DNA form, the CDR3 reads TGCAGTGCTAGAGGGGGATCAGCCGAGCAGTACTTC. Translated, it gives CSARGGSAEQYF.